This T cell receptor beta chain was sequenced in a study of breast tumors, draining lymph nodes, adjacent tissues. Findings and caveats of the study: Data fit most tumor T cells coming from lymph node, expanding in tumor. The lymph node origin of tumor T cells was framed as consistent with a hypothesis, not demonstrated. Tumor and nontumor repertoires were significantly more similar in luminal-like than in basal-like breast cancer. Compared with lymph nodes, tumors were less diverse; compared with nontumor tissue, more.

For this clonotype: What it recognizes is unknown. A read error may produce the germline difference seen at one junction end.

CDR1 KGHSH and CDR2 LQKENI come from the germline V gene. The CDR3 is 12 residues long. TCRdb re-analysed the multiplex PCR reads in MiXCR, keeping a single row per CDR3 protein. The profile shows hundreds of thousands of distinct CDR3 sequences, around 32% of them singletons. Axillary draining lymph nodes of breast cancer patients supplied the node samples. What was sequenced was axillary lymph node tissue. The sequence came from a female donor with breast cancer. Some clones in this sample may be carry-over from other donors' samples. The chain couples TRBV18 to TRBJ1-1; D gene uncertain. The CDR3 DNA reads as TGTGCCAACTCACCGTTAGGAAATGAAGCTTTCTTT. Residues: CANSPLGNEAFF.